The 21 T cell receptor beta chains below all came from one sample that was sequenced in a study of blood T cell repertoires in COVID-19. Data came from immunoSEQ multiplex PCR; TCRdb stores just in-frame clones and leaves some out. The table shows about 120,000 clones, with approximately 70% occurring only once. Specimen: peripheral blood. The source is a woman in her 70s with acute or convalescent COVID-19.

The genes are TRBV15 and TRBJ1-1; D may be TRBD1 (6 bases). Trimming shortened V by 0 bases and J by 6 bases, and 20 bases separated the two germline ends. The CDR3 extends over 17 amino acids. CDR1 and CDR2 (germline): LNHNV, YYDKDF (reference sequence). Here the CDR3 reads CATSRDLSAGAFSEAFF. The CDR3 DNA reads as TGTGCCACCAGCAGAGATCTTAGCGCAGGGGCTTTCTCTGAAGCTTTCTTT.

This rearrangement joins TRBV10-3 to TRBJ2-7; 9 bases align to TRBD1. CDR3 length: 15 residues. The ends lost 2 bases at V and 6 bases at J; junction bases unmatched: 8. Germline lookup yields CDR1 ENHRY and CDR2 SYGVKD. CDR3 in amino acids: CAISEQSQGASEQYF. CDR3 in DNA: TGTGCCATCAGTGAGCAATCACAGGGGGCCAGCGAGCAGTACTTC.

J is TRBJ2-1 and V is TRBV9; TRBD2 matches at 9 bases. The CDR3 has 15 residues. The germline V gene has CDR1 SGDLS and CDR2 YYNGEE. J gave up 2 bases and V 4 bases, and 4 bases lay outside the gene matches. The CDR3 spells CASSPRTSAYNEQFF. The CDR3 region has the DNA TGTGCCAGCAGCCCCAGGACTAGCGCCTACAATGAGCAGTTCTTC.

In this sample, this clone turned up once. The chain links TRBV4-3 to TRBJ1-6, with D unclear. Germline assignment: CDR1 LGHNA and CDR2 YSLEER. Trimming took off 0 bases at V and 2 bases at J, with 8 bases between the two ends. This CDR3 has 16 residues. DNA for the CDR3: TGCGCCAGCAGCCAAGATTGGGGAGCCTATAATTCACCCCTCCACTTT. It yields the protein CASSQDWGAYNSPLHF.

This clone was seen just once. This chain links TRBV29-1 with TRBJ1-1; 7 positions match TRBD1. Per germline, CDR1 SQVTM and CDR2 ANQGSEA. The CDR3 runs 13 residues. V was pared by 7 bases and J by 4 bases, with 9 bases of the junction left unmatched. CDR3 amino acids: CSGQGQPGTEAFF. The CDR3 coding sequence is TGCAGCGGTCAGGGACAGCCAGGCACTGAAGCTTTCTTT. The entire variable domain, with the rest obtained from reference TRBV29-1 and TRBJ1-1, is as follows: SAVISQKPSRDICQRGTSLTIQCQVDSQVTMMFWYRQQPGQSLTLIATANQGSEATYESGFVIDKFPISRPNLTFSTLTVSNMSPEDSSIYLCSGQGQPGTEAFFGQGTRLTVV.

This clone was seen once. CDR3 DNA: TGTGCCAGCAGCCCGGGAGCCGGCGGGGAGCTGTTTTTT. This codes for CASSPGAGGELFF. The V call is TRBV9, the J call TRBJ2-2; D may be TRBD2 (6 bases). Trimming took 4 bases from V and 7 from J, leaving 11 bases between them. The CDR3 sequence is 13 residues long. Germline assignment: CDR1 SGDLS and CDR2 YYNGEE.

In this sample, this clone turned up a few times. This CDR3 reads CAWSYTGPSGNTIYF. The CDR3 DNA sequence: TGTGCCTGGAGTTATACGGGTCCCTCTGGAAACACCATATATTTT. The chain carries TRBV30 and TRBJ1-3; D is ambiguous. Germline-derived CDR1 and CDR2 are GTSNPN and SVGIG (reference sequence). The CDR3 spans 15 residues. With 2 bases removed from V and 0 bases from J, the gap between germline ends came to 11 bases.

The table lists this clone with a count of one. The rearrangement uses TRBV7-2 and TRBJ1-4; D might be TRBD1 (6 bases). V lost 3 bases and J 2 bases, leaving 10 bases between the germline ends. Germline loops: CDR1 SGHTA, CDR2 FQGNSA. CDR3 size: 15 residues. CDR3 residues: CASSLRGGTNEKLFF. The DNA of the CDR3 is TGTGCCAGCAGCTTGAGGGGGGGGACTAATGAAAAACTGTTTTTT.

The CDR3 DNA reads TGCGCCAGCGCCATACGTGGGGGGGCAGAGGATACGCAGTATTTT. This encodes CASAIRGGAEDTQYF. The chain joins TRBV5-1 to TRBJ2-3; D might be TRBD2 (7 bases). CDR1 and CDR2 (germline): SGHRS, YFSETQ. V was shortened by 7 bases and J by 6 bases, with 21 bases between the two germline ends. The CDR3 runs 15 residues.

This clone was seen a few times. This rearrangement joins TRBV6-2 or TRBV6-3 to TRBJ2-2; no firm D call. CDR3 length: 15 amino acids. V was trimmed by 6 bases and J by 1 base, leaving 12 bases between them. Germline values: CDR1 MNHEY, CDR2 SVGEGT. The CDR3 DNA sequence: TGTGCCAGCAGCGTACGACCAGGGAACACCGGGGAGCTGTTTTTT. Translating gives CASSVRPGNTGELFF.

The chain recombines TRBV2 with TRBJ1-5; D ambiguous. V was shortened by 3 bases and J by 0 bases, with 9 bases between the two germline ends. CDR1 is SNHLY, CDR2 FYNNEI, per germline. The CDR3 extends over 15 amino acids. CDR3 coding DNA: TGTGCCAGCAGTGAGGCGGCCCATAGCAATCAGCCCCAGCATTTT. It is translated as CASSEAAHSNQPQHF.

The CDR3 DNA reads as TGTGCCAGCAGTGAATTGGAGGGCTCCTACGAGCAGTACTTC. As protein: CASSELEGSYEQYF. This chain joins TRBV25-1 and TRBJ2-7; tentatively, D is TRBD2 (6 bases). The CDR3 has 14 amino acids. Trimming left V 1 base short and J 0 bases short, with 7 bases between. Germline values: CDR1 MGHDK, CDR2 SYGVNS.

The chain couples TRBV28 to TRBJ1-4; no clear D gene. The CDR3 loop spans 15 amino acids. Germline V gives CDR1 MDHEN, CDR2 SYDVKM. Trimming stripped 5 bases from V and 8 bases from J, with 18 bases between. CDR3 amino acids: CASSPTGVAGEKLFF. CDR3 nucleotides: TGTGCCAGCAGTCCGACCGGGGTGGCAGGAGAAAAACTGTTTTTT.

The table lists this clone with many counts. The J gene is TRBJ1-4, the V gene TRBV2; possible D gene TRBD1, 6 bases. Trimming removed 5 bases at V and 13 bases at J, with 17 bases between. The CDR3 covers 13 residues. In germline, CDR1 is SNHLY, CDR2 FYNNEI. The DNA of the CDR3 is TGTGCCAGCAGTCCCTCCCCCGGGACATTACTGTTTTTT. This sequence encodes CASSPSPGTLLFF.

This sequence joins TRBV27 and TRBJ1-2; 8 nucleotides line up with TRBD1. The germline V gene has CDR1 MNHEY and CDR2 SMNVEV (reference sequence). CDR3 length: 17 amino acids. The ends lost 4 bases at V and 4 bases at J; junction bases unmatched: 14. CDR3 protein: CASSSDIAGGAFYGYTF. CDR3 coding DNA: TGTGCCAGCAGTTCAGACATCGCAGGGGGCGCGTTCTATGGCTACACCTTC.

J is TRBJ2-2 and V is TRBV2; D perhaps matches TRBD1 (5 bases). Germline assignment: CDR1 SNHLY and CDR2 FYNNEI. The CDR3 is 16 amino acids. Trimming stripped 6 bases from V and 1 base from J, with 15 bases between. The CDR3 protein is CASRTDRPGNTGELFF. CDR3 in DNA: TGTGCCAGCAGGACCGACAGACCGGGGAACACCGGGGAGCTGTTTTTT.

The genes are TRBV7-9 and TRBJ2-4; a possible D gene is TRBD1 (6 bases). Deletions cut 6 bases from V and 1 base from J, with 13 bases between. CDR1 is SEHNR, CDR2 FQNEAQ, per germline (reference sequence). CDR3 length: 15 amino acids. Written as DNA, the CDR3 is TGTGCCAGCAGGTCTAACAGGGACGCCAAAAACATTCAGTACTTC. Encoded protein: CASRSNRDAKNIQYF.

This clone was seen at least ten times. The V and J genes are TRBV7-9 and TRBJ1-4; 9 nucleotides agree with TRBD1. Germline lookup yields CDR1 SEHNR and CDR2 FQNEAQ (reference sequence). CDR3 length: 14 residues. The junction had 2 bases not matched to a gene; V was cut back by 5 bases and J by 4 bases. The CDR3 region has the DNA TGTGCCAGCAGCGTGGGACAGGGTAATGAAAAACTGTTTTTT. It is translated as CASSVGQGNEKLFF.

The V gene is TRBV7-8, the J gene TRBJ1-1, with TRBD1 matching over 8 bases. From germline, CDR1 is SGHVS and CDR2 FQNEAQ. The CDR3 runs 15 residues. J was trimmed by 6 bases and V by 5 bases; bases with no gene match: 11. The CDR3 DNA sequence: TGTGCCAGCAGCCAGGTGGCAGGGGGCGCCCCTGAAGCTTTCTTT. Its translation is CASSQVAGGAPEAFF.

This rearrangement joins TRBV13 to TRBJ1-2; unclear D gene. The CDR3 totals 12 residues. Trimming shortened V by 0 bases and J by 8 bases, and 7 bases separated the two germline ends. Germline CDR1 and CDR2: PRHDT and FYEKMQ (reference sequence). CDR3 DNA: TGTGCCAGCAGCTTAGGGGTTGAGGGCTACACCTTC. It translates to CASSLGVEGYTF.

This clone was seen more than once but under ten times. This sequence joins TRBV21-1 and TRBJ2-7; the listed D gene, TRBD2, was not tested against the DNA. TRBV21-1 is labeled a pseudogene. The length of the CDR3 is 18 residues. CDR3 bases: TGTGCCAGCATCAACGGTTCTAGCGGGGGGGTCTCCCTTTACGAGCAGTACTTC. It codes for CASINGSSGGVSLYEQYF.